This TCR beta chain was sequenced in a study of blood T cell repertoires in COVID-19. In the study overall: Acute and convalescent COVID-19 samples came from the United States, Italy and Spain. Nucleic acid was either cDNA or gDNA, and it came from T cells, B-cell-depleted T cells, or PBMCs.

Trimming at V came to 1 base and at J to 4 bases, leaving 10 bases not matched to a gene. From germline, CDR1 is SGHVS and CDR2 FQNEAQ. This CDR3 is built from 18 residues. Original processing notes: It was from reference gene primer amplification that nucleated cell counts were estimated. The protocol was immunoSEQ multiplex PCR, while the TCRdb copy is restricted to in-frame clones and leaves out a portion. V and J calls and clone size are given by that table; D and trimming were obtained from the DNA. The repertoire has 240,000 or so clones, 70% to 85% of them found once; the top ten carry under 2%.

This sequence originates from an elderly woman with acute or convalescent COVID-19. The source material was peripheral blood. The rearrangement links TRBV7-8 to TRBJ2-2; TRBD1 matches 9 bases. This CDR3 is CASSLGTGGAPITGELFF. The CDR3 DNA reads TGTGCCAGCAGCTTAGGTACAGGGGGCGCCCCGATCACCGGGGAGCTGTTTTTT.